Listed below are T cell receptor beta chains from one sample, sequenced in a study of T cell responses to AZD1222 COVID-19 vaccine. Clones were sequenced by immunoSEQ multiplex PCR, and TCRdb holds only the in-frame ones, with some missing. Of fewer than 130,000 clones in the sample, approximately 85% are singletons; the top ten hold 4% to 5%. The sample here was peripheral blood, taken on day 0 of AZD1222 vaccination. The receptor set was obtained from an adult in good health. Both conserved end residues are part of each CDR3. Fields, in order: CDR3 length, V gene, D gene, J gene, CDR3 protein, CDR3 DNA. A D gene is named only where the DNA matches it firmly.

>14|TRBV7-2|TRBD2|TRBJ2-7
CASSLGGGAGEQYF
TGTGCCAGCAGCTTAGGCGGGGGGGCTGGAGAGCAGTACTTC
>14|TRBV4-1|NA|TRBJ2-5
CASSQDGTLRGQYF
TGCGCCAGCAGCCAAGACGGGACCCTCCGGGGCCAGTACTTC
>15|TRBV9|TRBD1|TRBJ1-1
CASSPRTGGNTEAFF
TGTGCCAGCAGCCCGCGGACAGGGGGGAACACTGAAGCTTTCTTT
>16|TRBV5-1|NA|TRBJ1-1
CASSLARQRVNTEAFF
TGCGCCAGCAGCTTGGCCCGGCAAAGGGTTAACACTGAAGCTTTCTTT
>15|TRBV18|NA|TRBJ2-7
CASSPRTVGTYEQYF
TGTGCCAGCTCACCGCGGACAGTGGGGACCTACGAGCAGTACTTC
>12|TRBV2|NA|TRBJ2-3
CASREGTDTQYF
TGTGCCAGCAGGGAAGGGACAGATACGCAGTATTTT
>15|TRBV7-2|TRBD2|TRBJ2-2
CASAPGGVATGELFF
TGTGCCAGCGCCCCCGGGGGGGTGGCCACCGGGGAGCTGTTTTTT
>15|TRBV28|NA|TRBJ1-1
CASTFVGQMNTEAFF
TGTGCCAGCACCTTTGTCGGACAGATGAACACTGAAGCTTTCTTT
>19|TRBV28|NA|TRBJ2-5
CASSPFRGDSRGHQETQYF
TGTGCCAGCAGCCCCTTCCGGGGCGATTCCCGGGGGCACCAAGAGACCCAGTACTTC
>14|TRBV5-1|TRBD1|TRBJ2-7
CASSWGQGMVEQYF
TGCGCCAGCAGCTGGGGACAGGGAATGGTCGAGCAGTACTTC
>14|TRBV24-1|TRBD1|TRBJ1-2
CATSDTDRGDGYTF
TGTGCCACCAGTGACACAGACAGGGGCGATGGCTACACCTTC